The 26 T cell receptor beta chains listed next were all sequenced from one sample in a study of blood T cell repertoires in COVID-19. Only in-frame clones appear in the TCRdb table, and some are missing; sequencing was by immunoSEQ multiplex PCR. Found here are over 100,000 clones, 70% to 90% of them singletons; the top ten hold 1.1%. Sequencing input: peripheral blood. Every receptor here comes from a human donor in a cohort sampled during active COVID-19.

The chain uses TRBV5-4 and TRBJ2-1; D is perhaps TRBD2 (5 bases). CDR3 length equals 20 residues. Germline V CDR1 and CDR2: SGHNT, YYREEE (reference sequence). V gave up 3 bases and J gave up 5 bases, with 30 bases separating them. The CDR3 sequence: CASSWWTSGGRGSGNNEQFF. The CDR3 coding sequence is TGTGCCAGCAGCTGGTGGACCAGCGGTGGTCGCGGAAGTGGTAACAATGAGCAGTTCTTC.

This chain connects TRBV10-3 to TRBJ1-1, with 8 bases that match TRBD1. Trimming removed 6 bases from V and 7 bases from J; junction bases left unmatched: 7. Germline V lookup: CDR1 ENHRY, CDR2 SYGVKD. The CDR3 covers 13 residues. As DNA, the CDR3 is TGTGCCATCAGGAAGGACAGGGTGGGTGAAGCTTTCTTT. Translated: CAIRKDRVGEAFF.

The CDR3 coding sequence is TGTGCCAGTAGTATAGGAAGGGAGACTGAAGCTTTCTTT. Translated: CASSIGRETEAFF. V is TRBV19 and J is TRBJ1-1; D not certain. CDR3 length equals 13 residues. V was shortened by 1 base and J by 5 bases, with 8 bases between the two germline ends. Germline V gene lookup returns CDR1 LNHDA and CDR2 SQIVND (reference sequence). The full variable domain, completed using reference TRBV19 and TRBJ1-1, is DGGITQSPKYLFRKEGQNVTLSCEQNLNHDAMYWYRQDPGQGLRLIYYSQIVNDFQKGDIAEGYSVSREKKESFPLTVTSAQKNPTAFYLCASSIGRETEAFFGQGTRLTVV.

The chain employs TRBV27 and TRBJ1-5; 10 nucleotides align to TRBD1. The germline V gene encodes CDR1 MNHEY and CDR2 SMNVEV (reference sequence). Unmatched junction bases numbered 5, after V lost 2 bases and J lost 1 base. The CDR3 totals 17 residues. CDR3 residues: CASSLRTGGGSNQPQHF. Here the CDR3 DNA reads TGTGCCAGCAGTTTAAGGACAGGGGGAGGGAGCAATCAGCCCCAGCATTTT.

The V call is TRBV20-1, the J call TRBJ2-7; TRBD1 might be the D (6 bases). The CDR3 has 11 amino acids. Germline V CDR1 and CDR2: DFQATT, SNEGSKA (reference sequence). This chain's CDR3 is CSGQQGYEQYF. The CDR3 region has the DNA TGCAGCGGACAACAGGGCTACGAGCAGTACTTC.

The chain has TRBV6-5 and TRBJ2-2, with D maybe TRBD2 (6 bases). V lost 0 bases and J 8 bases, leaving 10 bases between the germline ends. Germline V lookup: CDR1 MNHEY, CDR2 SVGAGI. The CDR3 length is 14 residues. The CDR3 nucleotides read TGTGCCAGCAGTTACTCTAGGAGGGGAGGGGAGCTGTTTTTT. It specifies CASSYSRRGGELFF.

This sequence joins TRBV3-1 (or the pseudogene TRBV3-2) and TRBJ2-2, with TRBD2 identical over 14 bases. The CDR3 length is 15 residues. Looked up from germline, CDR1 is LGHDT and CDR2 is YNNKEL (reference sequence). V was pared by 8 bases and J by 5 bases, with 4 bases of the junction left unmatched. DNA of the CDR3: TGTGCCAGCGGACTAGCGGGAGGACGGACCGGGGAGCTGTTTTTT. As protein: CASGLAGGRTGELFF.

Here the CDR3 reads CASSPGLARDEQFF. In DNA, the CDR3 is TGTGCCAGCAGCCCGGGACTAGCACGGGATGAGCAGTTCTTC. This rearrangement joins TRBV6-5 to TRBJ2-1; TRBD2 aligns across 9 bases. The germline gives CDR1 MNHEY, CDR2 SVGAGI. V shed 6 bases, J shed 8 bases, and the junction held 8 bases outside the gene matches. The CDR3 loop spans 14 amino acids.

The chain carries TRBV7-8 and TRBJ2-3, with 12 bases matching TRBD2. The CDR3 has 16 residues. The germline V gene encodes CDR1 SGHVS and CDR2 FQNEAQ. V dropped 6 bases and J dropped 4; count of bases not matched to a gene: 8. The CDR3 bases are TGTGCCAGCAGGCATAGACTAGCGGGAGCGGCAGATACGCAGTATTTT. It encodes CASRHRLAGAADTQYF.

The chain is built from TRBV10-3 and TRBJ2-5; D may be TRBD2 (6 bases). V shed 8 bases and J shed 4 bases, with 17 bases lying between them. Germline CDR1 is ENHRY and CDR2 is SYGVKD. The CDR3 spans 14 residues. The CDR3 is CAIAAGGARETQYF. In DNA, the CDR3 is TGTGCCATCGCAGCGGGTGGGGCCCGAGAGACCCAGTACTTC.

This chain joins TRBV19 and TRBJ1-4; no firm D call. V lost 4 bases, J lost 8 bases, and 11 bases lay in between. This CDR3 is built from 13 residues. Germline-derived CDR1 and CDR2 are LNHDA and SQIVND (reference sequence). CDR3: CASSSLRGEKLFF. The DNA for the CDR3 is TGTGCCAGTAGTAGTCTCCGGGGAGAAAAACTGTTTTTT.

This rearrangement joins TRBV6-5 to TRBJ2-7, with TRBD2 identical over 7 bases. The CDR3 length is 15 residues. Looked up from germline, CDR1 is MNHEY and CDR2 is SVGAGI. The J segment lost 2 bases and the V segment lost 6 bases, leaving 10 bases of the junction unmatched. For the CDR3, the DNA is TGTGCCAGCAGCTCACACGCGGGAGACACCTACGAGCAGTACTTC. This encodes CASSSHAGDTYEQYF.

The genes are TRBV5-4 and TRBJ1-2; D might be TRBD1 (5 bases). V lost 4 bases and J lost 4, with 17 bases in between. Germline V CDR1 and CDR2: SGHNT, YYREEE (reference sequence). CDR3 length equals 15 residues. The CDR3 DNA follows: TGTGCCAGCAGCCGTGACGGCACAGGCGCCTATGGCTACACCTTC. Translated: CASSRDGTGAYGYTF.

The chain links TRBV19 to TRBJ1-2; perhaps TRBD1 as D (5 bases). There are 12 residues in the CDR3. CDR1 is LNHDA and CDR2 is SQIVND in the germline V gene (reference sequence). Trimming pared 6 bases from V and 8 bases from J, leaving 13 bases between. CDR3 sequence: CASSQRRGGYTF. CDR3 bases: TGTGCCAGTAGCCAGCGACGGGGGGGCTACACCTTC.

The CDR3 region has the DNA TGTGCCAGCAGCCCGGCGCGGGGGCGACAAGAGACCCAGTACTTC. Its protein is CASSPARGRQETQYF. The chain couples TRBV5-6 to TRBJ2-5, with TRBD2 as a possible D gene (7 bases). V was clipped by 4 bases and J by 2 bases, with 15 bases between them. Germline values: CDR1 SGHDT, CDR2 YYEEEE. The CDR3 loop spans 15 amino acids.

A remark on this clone: An end of the junction differs from the germline gene, which may be a read error. The chain joins TRBV7-7 to TRBJ2-1; TRBD1 matches at 9 bases. Germline CDR1 reads SSHAT; CDR2 reads FNYEAQ (reference sequence). This CDR3 region has 16 residues. In DNA form, the CDR3 reads TGTGCTAGCAGCTTATCGTGGACAGGGGCTTACAATGAGCAGTTCTTC. Protein: CASSLSWTGAYNEQFF.

V is TRBV18 and J is TRBJ2-1; 10 nucleotides line up with TRBD1. CDR1 is KGHSH and CDR2 is LQKENI in the germline V gene. The CDR3 is 17 amino acids. V trimming: 3 bases; J trimming: 7 bases; junction bases outside the gene matches: 12. This chain's CDR3 is CASSPKVTGGTGNEQFF. DNA for the CDR3: TGTGCCAGCTCACCTAAAGTGACAGGGGGCACGGGGAATGAGCAGTTCTTC. Filled out from reference TRBV18 and TRBJ2-1, the complete variable domain reads NAGVMQNPRHLVRRRGQEARLRCSPMKGHSHVYWYRQLPEEGLKFMVYLQKENIIDESGMPKERFSAEFPKEGPSILRIQQVVRGDSAAYFCASSPKVTGGTGNEQFFGPGTRLTVL.

The J gene is TRBJ2-7, the V gene TRBV3-1 (or the pseudogene TRBV3-2), with D possibly being TRBD1 (6 bases). The germline V gene has CDR1 LGHDT and CDR2 YNNKEL (reference sequence). The CDR3 spans 13 residues. Trimming removed 2 bases at V and 6 bases at J, with 11 bases between. The DNA for the CDR3 is TGTGCCAGCAGCCAACTTCCAGGGGTCGAGCAGTACTTC. Its translation is CASSQLPGVEQYF.

V is TRBV7-3 and J is TRBJ2-3; 9 bases are shared with TRBD2. The junction had 5 bases not matched to a gene; V was cut back by 3 bases and J by 1 base. Germline V CDR1 and CDR2: SGHTA, FQGTGA. The CDR3 loop spans 16 amino acids. This CDR3 is CASSFFAGGRTDTQYF. The CDR3 coding sequence is TGTGCCAGCAGCTTCTTTGCGGGAGGGCGCACAGATACGCAGTATTTT.

The rearrangement uses TRBV2 and TRBJ1-4; 9 nucleotides agree with TRBD1. This CDR3 spans 19 amino acids. Germline CDR1 and CDR2: SNHLY and FYNNEI. The V gene end was trimmed by 1 base and the J gene end by 0 bases; junction bases not matched to a gene: 9. CDR3 in DNA: TGTGCCAGCAGTGAAGAAGGACAGGGGTTCGTCGCAACTAATGAAAAACTGTTTTTT. Amino acid sequence: CASSEEGQGFVATNEKLFF.

J is TRBJ2-7 and V is TRBV11-2, with TRBD2 identical over 13 bases. CDR3 length: 15 residues. Germline V lookup: CDR1 SGHAT, CDR2 FQNNGV. Trimming took 5 bases from V and 5 from J; bases not matched to a gene: 6. The CDR3 nucleotides read TGTGCCAGCAGCGCGGGACTAGCGGGACCGGACGAGCAGTACTTC. It codes for CASSAGLAGPDEQYF.

The CDR3 loop reads CASSQDGAGGPQETQYF. The CDR3, as DNA: TGCGCCAGCAGCCAAGATGGGGCGGGGGGCCCACAAGAGACCCAGTACTTC. V usage is TRBV4-1 and J usage is TRBJ2-5, with 8 bases that match TRBD2. The CDR3 has 17 amino acids. Germline trimming cut 0 bases from V and 2 bases from J; bases unmatched to any gene: 8. CDR1 and CDR2 (germline): MGHRA, YSYEKL.

This chain links TRBV5-1 with TRBJ1-1; a possible D gene is TRBD1 (6 bases). Germline CDR1 SGHRS, CDR2 YFSETQ. Trimming cost V 4 bases and J 4 bases, with 17 bases left between them. This CDR3 is 15 amino acids long. This CDR3 reads CASSLGTFFTTEAFF. The CDR3 region has the DNA TGCGCCAGCAGCCTAGGGACATTTTTTACCACTGAAGCTTTCTTT.

In regard to this clone: A much bigger clone sits one base away, suggesting this may be a read error. The V and J genes are TRBV29-1 and TRBJ2-2; tentative D call: TRBD1 (8 bases). V dropped 5 bases and J dropped 4 bases, with 17 bases sitting between them. The germline CDR1 and CDR2 sequences are SQVTM and ANQGSEA. The CDR3 covers 15 residues. The CDR3 sequence: CSVHTGGAGTGELFF. The CDR3 DNA sequence: TGCAGCGTTCATACAGGGGGGGCGGGCACCGGGGAGCTGTTTTTT.

The V gene is TRBV5-4, the J gene TRBJ1-2; TRBD1 is a possible D gene (6 bases). Germline CDR1 reads SGHNT; CDR2 reads YYREEE (reference sequence). The CDR3 totals 13 residues. V lost 2 bases and J lost 14, with 19 bases in between. The CDR3 nucleotides are TGTGCCAGCAGCTTTACGGACAGTATGGCTAAGACCTTC. Translation: CASSFTDSMAKTF.

This clone came up once. The chain joins TRBV12-3 or TRBV12-4 to TRBJ2-1, with D unresolved. The CDR3 totals 11 residues. Trimming removed 3 bases from V and 8 bases from J, with 5 bases in between. This chain's CDR3 is CASSFSHEQFF. The CDR3 nucleotides are TGTGCCAGCAGTTTTAGCCATGAGCAGTTCTTC.